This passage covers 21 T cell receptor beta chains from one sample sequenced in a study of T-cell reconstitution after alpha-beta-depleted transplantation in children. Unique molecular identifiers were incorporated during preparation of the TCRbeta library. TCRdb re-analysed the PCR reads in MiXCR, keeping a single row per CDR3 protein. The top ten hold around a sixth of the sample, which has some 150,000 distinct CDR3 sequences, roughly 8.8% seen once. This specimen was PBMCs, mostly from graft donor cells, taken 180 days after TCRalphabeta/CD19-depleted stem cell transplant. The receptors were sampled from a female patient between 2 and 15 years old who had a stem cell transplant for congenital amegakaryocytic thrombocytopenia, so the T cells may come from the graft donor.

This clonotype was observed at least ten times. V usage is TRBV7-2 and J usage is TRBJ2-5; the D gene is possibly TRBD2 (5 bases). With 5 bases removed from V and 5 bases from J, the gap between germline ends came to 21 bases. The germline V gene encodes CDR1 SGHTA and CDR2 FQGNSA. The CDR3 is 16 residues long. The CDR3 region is CASSQTSGGFSETQYF. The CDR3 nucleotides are TGTGCCAGCAGCCAAACTAGTGGAGGATTTTCCGAGACCCAGTACTTC.

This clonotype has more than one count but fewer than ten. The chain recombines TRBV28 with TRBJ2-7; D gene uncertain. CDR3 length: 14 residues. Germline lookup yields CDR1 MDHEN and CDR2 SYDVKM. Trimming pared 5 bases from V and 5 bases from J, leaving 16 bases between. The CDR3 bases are TGTGCCAGCAGTACAAGGCCTTTCCCCCACGAGCAGTACTTC. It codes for CASSTRPFPHEQYF.

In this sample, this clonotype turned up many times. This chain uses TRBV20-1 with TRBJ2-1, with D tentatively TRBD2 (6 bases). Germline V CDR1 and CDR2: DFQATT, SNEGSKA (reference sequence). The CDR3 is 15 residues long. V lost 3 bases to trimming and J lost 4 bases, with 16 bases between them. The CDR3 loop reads CSASRPRGVYNEQFF. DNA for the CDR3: TGCAGTGCTAGCCGCCCCCGCGGGGTGTACAATGAGCAGTTCTTC.

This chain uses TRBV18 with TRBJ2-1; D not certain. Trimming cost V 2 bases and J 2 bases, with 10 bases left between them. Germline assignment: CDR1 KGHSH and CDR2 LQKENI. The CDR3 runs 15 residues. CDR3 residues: CASSPDPQTYNEQFF. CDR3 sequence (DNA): TGTGCCAGCTCACCAGACCCTCAAACCTACAATGAGCAGTTCTTC.

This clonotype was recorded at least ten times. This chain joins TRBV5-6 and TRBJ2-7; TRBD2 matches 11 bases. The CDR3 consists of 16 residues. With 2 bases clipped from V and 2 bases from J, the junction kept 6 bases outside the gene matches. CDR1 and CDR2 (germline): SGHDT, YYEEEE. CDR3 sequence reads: CASSLRTSGRTYEQYF. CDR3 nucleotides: TGTGCCAGCAGCTTAAGAACTAGCGGGAGAACCTACGAGCAGTACTTC.

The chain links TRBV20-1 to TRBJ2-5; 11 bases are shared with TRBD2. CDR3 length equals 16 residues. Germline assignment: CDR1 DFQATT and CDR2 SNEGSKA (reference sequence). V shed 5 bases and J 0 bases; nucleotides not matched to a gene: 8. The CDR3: CSAQSASGGYQETQYF. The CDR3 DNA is TGCAGTGCTCAATCGGCTAGCGGGGGGTACCAAGAGACCCAGTACTTC.

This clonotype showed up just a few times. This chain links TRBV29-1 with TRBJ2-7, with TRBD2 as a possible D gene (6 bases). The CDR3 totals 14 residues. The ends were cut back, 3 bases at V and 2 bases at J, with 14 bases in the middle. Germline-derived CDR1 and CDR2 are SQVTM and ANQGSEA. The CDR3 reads CSVDRASEAYEQYF. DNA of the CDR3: TGCAGCGTTGATAGGGCTAGCGAAGCCTACGAGCAGTACTTC.

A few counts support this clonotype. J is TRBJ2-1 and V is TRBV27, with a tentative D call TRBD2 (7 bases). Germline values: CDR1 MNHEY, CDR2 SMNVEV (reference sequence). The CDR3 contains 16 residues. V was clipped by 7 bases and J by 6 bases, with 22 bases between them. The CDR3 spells CASTYLVGGPGNEQFF. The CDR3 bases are TGTGCCAGCACCTATCTTGTGGGGGGGCCCGGCAATGAGCAGTTCTTC.

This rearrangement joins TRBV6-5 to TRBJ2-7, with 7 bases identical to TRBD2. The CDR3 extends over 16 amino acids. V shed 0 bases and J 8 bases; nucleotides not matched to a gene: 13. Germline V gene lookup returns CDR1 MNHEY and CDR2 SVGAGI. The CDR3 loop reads CASSYSDRREIYKQYF. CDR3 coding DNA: TGTGCCAGCAGTTACTCCGATCGGCGGGAGATTTACAAGCAGTACTTC.

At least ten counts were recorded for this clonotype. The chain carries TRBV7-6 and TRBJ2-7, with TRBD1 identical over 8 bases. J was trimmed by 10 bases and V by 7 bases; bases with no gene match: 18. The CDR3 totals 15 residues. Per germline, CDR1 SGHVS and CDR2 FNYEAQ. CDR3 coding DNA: TGTGCCAGCACCCCCTCCGGACAGGGCGAACTTATACAGTACTTC. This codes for CASTPSGQGELIQYF.

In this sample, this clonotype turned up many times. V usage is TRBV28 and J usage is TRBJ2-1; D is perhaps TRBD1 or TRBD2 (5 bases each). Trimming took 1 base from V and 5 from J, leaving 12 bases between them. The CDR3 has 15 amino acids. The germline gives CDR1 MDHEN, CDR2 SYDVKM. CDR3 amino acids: CASSLFRGVDNEQFF. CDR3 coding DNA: TGTGCCAGCAGTTTATTTAGGGGAGTGGACAATGAGCAGTTCTTC.

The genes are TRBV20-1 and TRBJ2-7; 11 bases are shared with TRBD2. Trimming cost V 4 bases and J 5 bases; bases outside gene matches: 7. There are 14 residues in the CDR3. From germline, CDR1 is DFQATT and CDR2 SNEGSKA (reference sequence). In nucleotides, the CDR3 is TGCAGTGCTAATAGCGGGAGGGCCCACCACGAGCAGTACTTC. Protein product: CSANSGRAHHEQYF.

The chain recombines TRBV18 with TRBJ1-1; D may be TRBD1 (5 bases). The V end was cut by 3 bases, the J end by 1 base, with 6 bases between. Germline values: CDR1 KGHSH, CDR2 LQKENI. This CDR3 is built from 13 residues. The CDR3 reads CASSPGQNTEAFF. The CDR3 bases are TGTGCCAGCTCACCCGGACAGAACACTGAAGCTTTCTTT.

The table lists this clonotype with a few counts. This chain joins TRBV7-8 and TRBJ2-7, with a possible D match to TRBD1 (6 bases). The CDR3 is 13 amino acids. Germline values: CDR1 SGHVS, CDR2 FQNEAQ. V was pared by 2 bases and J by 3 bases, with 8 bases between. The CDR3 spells CASSLLTGYEQYF. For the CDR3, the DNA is TGTGCCAGCAGCTTATTGACAGGCTACGAGCAGTACTTC.

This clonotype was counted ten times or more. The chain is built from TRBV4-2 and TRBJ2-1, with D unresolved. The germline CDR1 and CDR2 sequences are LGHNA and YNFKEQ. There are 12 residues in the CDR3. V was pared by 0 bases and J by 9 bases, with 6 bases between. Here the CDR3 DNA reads TGTGCCAGCAGCCAAGAGGCGGTTGAGCAGTTCTTC. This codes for CASSQEAVEQFF.

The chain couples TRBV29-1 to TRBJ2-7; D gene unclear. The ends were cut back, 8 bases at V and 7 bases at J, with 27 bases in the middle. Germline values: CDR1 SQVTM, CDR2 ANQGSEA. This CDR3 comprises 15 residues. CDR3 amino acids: CSLPRLVGIRREQYF. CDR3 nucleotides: TGCAGCCTCCCCCGGCTAGTCGGAATCCGTCGGGAGCAGTACTTC.

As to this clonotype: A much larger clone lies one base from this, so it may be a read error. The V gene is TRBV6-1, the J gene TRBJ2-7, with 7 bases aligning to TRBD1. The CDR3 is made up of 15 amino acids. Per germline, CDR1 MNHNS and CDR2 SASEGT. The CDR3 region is CASSRLGQRSDEQYF. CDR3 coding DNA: TGTGCCAGCAGTCGCCTGGGACAGCGCTCCGACGAGCAGTACTTC.

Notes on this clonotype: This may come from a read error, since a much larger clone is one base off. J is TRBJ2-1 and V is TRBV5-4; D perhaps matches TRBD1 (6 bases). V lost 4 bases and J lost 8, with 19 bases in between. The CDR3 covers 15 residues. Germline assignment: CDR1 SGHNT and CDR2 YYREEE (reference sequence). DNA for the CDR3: TGTGCCAGCAGCGGAGACAGGTGGGCTGGCCATGAGCAGTTCTTC. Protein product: CASSGDRWAGHEQFF.

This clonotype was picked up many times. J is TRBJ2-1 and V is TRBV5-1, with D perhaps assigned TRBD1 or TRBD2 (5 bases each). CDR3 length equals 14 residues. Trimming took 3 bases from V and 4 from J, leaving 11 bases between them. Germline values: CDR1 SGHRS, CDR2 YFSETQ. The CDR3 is CASSWGNTYNEQFF. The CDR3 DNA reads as TGCGCCAGCAGCTGGGGGAACACATACAATGAGCAGTTCTTC.

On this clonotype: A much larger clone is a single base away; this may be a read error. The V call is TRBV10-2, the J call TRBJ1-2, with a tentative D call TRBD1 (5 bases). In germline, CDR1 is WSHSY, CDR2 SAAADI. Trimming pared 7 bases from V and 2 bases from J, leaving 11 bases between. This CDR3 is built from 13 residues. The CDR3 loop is CASMQGNNYGYTF. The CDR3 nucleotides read TGCGCCAGCATGCAGGGAAACAACTATGGCTACACCTTC.

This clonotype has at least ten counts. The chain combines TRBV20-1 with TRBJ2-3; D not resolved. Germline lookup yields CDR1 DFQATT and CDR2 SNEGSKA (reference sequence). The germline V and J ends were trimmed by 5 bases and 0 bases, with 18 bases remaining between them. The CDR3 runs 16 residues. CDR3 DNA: TGCAGTGCTCCGGCACCCTTCGGGTTAAGCACAGATACGCAGTATTTT. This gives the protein CSAPAPFGLSTDTQYF.